The 21 T cell receptor beta chains given below trace back to one sample, sequenced in a study of blood T cells in healthy people across ages. Sample-barcoded 5' priming and a J-beta primer mix drove a second PCR of 7 to 11 cycles. TCRdb re-called the 5' RACE reads through MiXCR, storing one row per CDR3 protein. The table records 650,000 to 1,000,000 distinct CDR3 sequences, around 34% of them present only once. Sequenced: blood. Every receptor here comes from a man aged 18 to 29 in good health.

This chain connects TRBV12-3 or TRBV12-4 to TRBJ2-5; 9 bases are a match to TRBD1. J lost 5 bases, V lost 6 bases, and 7 bases had no gene match. The CDR3 is made up of 14 amino acids. CDR3 nucleotide sequence: TGTGCCAGCAGCAGAGCCGGGACAGGGGAGACCCAGTACTTC. It yields the protein CASSRAGTGETQYF.

Details on this clonotype: A single base separates this from a much larger clone, so it may be a read error. This chain joins TRBV10-3 and TRBJ2-1; 8 bases map to TRBD1. The length of the CDR3 is 12 residues. Germline V gives CDR1 ENHRY, CDR2 SYGVKD. The CDR3 is CAISRQGNGQFF. The DNA of the CDR3 is TGTGCCATCAGCCGACAGGGGAATGGGCAGTTCTTC.

This chain connects TRBV29-1 to TRBJ2-4, with D unclear. This CDR3 is 12 amino acids long. V was clipped by 3 bases and J by 1 base, with 4 bases between them. Germline V gene data show CDR1 as SQVTM and CDR2 as ANQGSEA. The CDR3 nucleotides read TGCAGCGTTGATGGGGCCAAAAACATTCAGTACTTC. Amino acid sequence: CSVDGAKNIQYF.

There are a few counts of this clonotype. The chain is built from TRBV29-1 and TRBJ1-1; possibly TRBD1 for D (6 bases). V lost 7 bases, J lost 11 bases, and 17 bases lay in between. CDR1 and CDR2 from the germline V gene are SQVTM and ANQGSEA. The CDR3 runs to 11 residues. This CDR3 reads CSARDPDRAFF. The DNA of the CDR3 is TGCAGCGCCCGGGACCCCGACAGGGCTTTCTTT. Full variable domain (outside the CDR3, taken from reference TRBV29-1 and TRBJ1-1): SAVISQKPSRDICQRGTSLTIQCQVDSQVTMMFWYRQQPGQSLTLIATANQGSEATYESGFVIDKFPISRPNLTFSTLTVSNMSPEDSSIYLCSARDPDRAFFGQGTRLTVV.

CDR3 nucleotides: TGTGCCAGCAGTGGGGAAGGGACAACAGCCCCTTATAGCAATCAGCCCCAGCATTTT. It translates to CASSGEGTTAPYSNQPQHF. V is TRBV2 and J is TRBJ1-5, with D maybe TRBD1 (6 bases). Germline V gives CDR1 SNHLY, CDR2 FYNNEI. The CDR3 is 19 residues long. The ends were cut back, 4 bases at V and 0 bases at J, with 22 bases in the middle.

This sequence joins TRBV5-1 and TRBJ2-2; D is uncertain. CDR3 length equals 14 residues. V gave up 5 bases and J gave up 1 base, with 9 bases separating them. Germline assignment: CDR1 SGHRS and CDR2 YFSETQ. The CDR3: CASRSSWNTGELFF. The CDR3 DNA is TGCGCCAGCAGGAGTAGCTGGAACACCGGGGAGCTGTTTTTT.

This clonotype was seen a few times. The chain uses TRBV29-1 and TRBJ1-2; 10 bases fit TRBD1. Germline CDR1 reads SQVTM; CDR2 reads ANQGSEA. J was trimmed by 8 bases and V by 6 bases; bases with no gene match: 6. The CDR3 has 12 residues. CDR3 amino acids: CSVGTGAKGYTF. CDR3 nucleotide sequence: TGCAGCGTAGGGACAGGGGCCAAGGGCTACACCTTC.

This clonotype was recorded many times. This sequence joins TRBV5-1 and TRBJ1-1; no reliable D call. CDR3 size: 14 residues. V shed 0 bases and J shed 0 bases, with 6 bases lying between them. Per the germline V gene, CDR1 is SGHRS and CDR2 is YFSETQ. This chain's CDR3 is CASSLGSLNTEAFF. The CDR3, as DNA: TGCGCCAGCAGCTTGGGGAGCCTGAACACTGAAGCTTTCTTT.

This clonotype has more than one count but fewer than ten. One junction end disagrees with the germline gene, perhaps due to a read error. The V and J genes are TRBV7-2 and TRBJ2-3; maybe TRBD1 (5 bases). The CDR3 loop spans 15 amino acids. CDR1 is SGHTA and CDR2 is FQGNSA in the germline V gene. The CDR3 DNA is TGTGCCAGCAGCTTACTTGACAGAGTAGCAGATATGCAGTATTTT. Its translation: CASSLLDRVADMQYF.

This clonotype was recorded at least ten times. The V call is TRBV7-2, the J call TRBJ2-7, with TRBD2 matching over 9 bases. The germline gives CDR1 SGHTA, CDR2 FQGNSA. The CDR3 runs 14 residues. After removal of 4 bases from V and 3 bases from J, the junction contained 4 bases not matched to a gene. The CDR3: CASSSGTSFYEQYF. Here the CDR3 DNA reads TGTGCCAGCAGCTCCGGGACTAGCTTCTACGAGCAGTACTTC.

The J gene is TRBJ2-7, the V gene TRBV7-8; 8 nucleotides match TRBD2. The end of the DNA is better explained by TRBJ2-5, so the J call may be wrong. The CDR3 runs to 17 residues. Germline values: CDR1 SGHVS, CDR2 FQNEAQ. CDR3 region: CASSPPSSSGVRETQYF. The CDR3 DNA sequence: TGTGCCAGCAGCCCCCCATCGAGTAGCGGGGTAAGAGAGACCCAGTACTTC.

The rearrangement uses TRBV20-1 and TRBJ2-5, with D possibly TRBD1 on 7 matching bases. Trimming took off 3 bases at V and 11 bases at J, with 25 bases between the two ends. The CDR3 totals 15 residues. Germline values: CDR1 DFQATT, CDR2 SNEGSKA (reference sequence). The CDR3 bases are TGCAGTGCTAGGGAGACAGGCAGGGGGGTCAATGAGCAGTACTTC. Protein: CSARETGRGVNEQYF.

This clonotype was counted only a few times. The chain uses TRBV20-1 and TRBJ1-1, with no clear D. Deletions cut 6 bases from V and 6 bases from J, with 14 bases between. The CDR3 extends over 12 amino acids. Germline assignment: CDR1 DFQATT and CDR2 SNEGSKA (reference sequence). In nucleotides, the CDR3 is TGCAGTGCCCTCCTATCGGGCCCTGAAGCTTTCTTT. This translates into CSALLSGPEAFF.

This clonotype showed up just a few times. The chain carries TRBV7-2 and TRBJ2-4; TRBD2 matches 11 bases. Germline-derived CDR1 and CDR2 are SGHTA and FQGNSA. Trimming cost V 1 base and J 6 bases; bases outside gene matches: 11. The CDR3 spans 18 residues. CDR3 nucleotide sequence: TGTGCCAGCAGCTTAGGGTCGCAATTAGCGGGGGGGTTAAACATTCAGTACTTC. It encodes CASSLGSQLAGGLNIQYF.

This clonotype was picked up a small number of times. CDR3 sequence reads: CSARVRQRSTEAFF. The CDR3 nucleotides are TGCAGTGCTAGAGTCCGCCAGCGCTCCACTGAAGCTTTCTTT. The chain recombines TRBV20-1 with TRBJ1-1; D is undetermined. The V end lost 1 base, the J end lost 4 bases, and 13 bases lay between the germline ends. Germline V gene lookup returns CDR1 DFQATT and CDR2 SNEGSKA (reference sequence). The CDR3 loop spans 14 amino acids.

This clonotype was seen a few times. This rearrangement joins TRBV4-1 to TRBJ1-5; D not certain. CDR3 length equals 16 residues. V gave up 0 bases and J gave up 0 bases, with 9 bases separating them. From germline, CDR1 is MGHRA and CDR2 YSYEKL. The CDR3 coding sequence is TGCGCCAGCAGCCAAGATCCGGTTGATAGCAATCAGCCCCAGCATTTT. Translated: CASSQDPVDSNQPQHF.

On this clonotype itself: In this CDR3 the conserved last residue, phenylalanine or tryptophan, is missing, so a read error is likely. This chain joins TRBV6-2 or TRBV6-3 and TRBJ1-2; D remains ambiguous. Trimming shortened V by 6 bases and J by 5 bases, and 16 bases separated the two germline ends. CDR3 size: 14 residues. Germline V gene data show CDR1 as MNHEY and CDR2 as SVGEGT. In DNA, the CDR3 is TGTGCCAGCAGCTACCAAGGTCTGCAGTATGGCTACACCCTC. This gives the protein CASSYQGLQYGYTL.

This chain uses TRBV4-3 with TRBJ2-4; perhaps TRBD1 as D (5 bases). Germline CDR1 reads LGHNA; CDR2 reads YSLEER. V was cut by 1 base and J by 0 bases, with 13 bases left in between. The CDR3 runs 17 residues. CDR3 loop: CASSQGADSLAKNIQYF. The CDR3 nucleotides are TGCGCCAGCAGCCAAGGGGCAGACAGTTTAGCCAAAAACATTCAGTACTTC.

This clonotype was counted at least ten times. V gene TRBV4-1 combines with J gene TRBJ1-2, with D perhaps TRBD1 (5 bases). The CDR3 runs to 16 residues. The germline gives CDR1 MGHRA, CDR2 YSYEKL. V was clipped by 3 bases and J by 2 bases, with 16 bases between them. CDR3 in DNA: TGCGCCAGCAGCCAGGCCCCGGGACGGAGGAACTATGGCTACACCTTC. Protein: CASSQAPGRRNYGYTF.

This clonotype occurred many times. V usage is TRBV7-8 and J usage is TRBJ2-7; D unresolved. Germline values: CDR1 SGHVS, CDR2 FQNEAQ. CDR3 length: 15 amino acids. Trimming took 1 base from V and 3 from J, leaving 13 bases between them. The DNA of the CDR3 is TGTGCCAGCAGCTTAGGTCCCAGGCACAACTACGAGCAGTACTTC. Translation: CASSLGPRHNYEQYF.

This clonotype was recorded at least ten times. The J gene is TRBJ1-1, the V gene TRBV9; 7 bases are a match to TRBD1. V dropped 0 bases and J dropped 3; count of bases not matched to a gene: 5. The CDR3 consists of 15 residues. From germline, CDR1 is SGDLS and CDR2 YYNGEE. CDR3 DNA: TGTGCCAGCAGCGTAGCTGGGCAGGGGGACACTGAAGCTTTCTTT. It codes for CASSVAGQGDTEAFF.